This TCR beta chain was sequenced during a study of TIL therapy for anti-PD-1-resistant metastatic lung cancer. The time point denotes: pre-treatment sample, taken before nivolumab and TIL therapy. Most excised metastases sampled were pleural nodules or supraclavicular lymph nodes. The immunoSEQ assay was v3. Here immunoSEQ multiplex PCR was the method, and the copy in TCRdb shows in-frame clones only, minus some. The repertoire holds 95,000 or so clones, with roughly two thirds as singletons. The V gene end was trimmed by 2 bases and the J gene end by 0 bases; junction bases not matched to a gene: 7. Germline loops: CDR1 WNHNN, CDR2 SYGVQD (reference sequence). The CDR3 has 16 amino acids.

The rearrangement uses TRBV10-1 and TRBJ2-7, with 7 bases matching TRBD2. The sequences come from tumor tissue, collected at baseline. The source is a person aged 25-85 years with non-small cell lung cancer. This CDR3 reads CASSEGLADASYEQYF. DNA for the CDR3: TGCGCCAGCAGTGAGGGCCTAGCGGACGCCTCCTACGAGCAGTACTTC.